This T cell receptor (beta chain) was sequenced in a study of CD8 T cells in Susac syndrome. Whole-study findings and limits: The study's TCR sequencing and HLA analysis covered a relatively small number of individuals, and the study acknowledged this.

With respect to this clonotype: The antigen is undetermined.

Germline values: CDR1 LNHDA, CDR2 SQIVND (reference sequence). Trimming pared 2 bases from V and 4 bases from J, leaving 14 bases between. The length of the CDR3 is 15 residues. Random hexamers were used to reverse transcribe an amount of about 0.5 to 1 ug RNA. TCR beta CDR3 was amplified by immunoSEQ multiplex PCR. This amplification extended across 54 Vbeta and 13 Jbeta segments. TCRdb reprocessed the immunoSEQ multiplex PCR reads via MiXCR and lists one record per CDR3 protein. Of under 200,000 distinct CDR3 sequences in the sample, roughly 91% were seen once. TEMRA cells were FACS-enriched and CD8+ and CD4+ T cells negatively isolated.

The sequenced sample was CD4+ T cells from PBMCs. This sequence originates from a human donor with Susac syndrome. The rearrangement links TRBV19 to TRBJ1-2, with D hard to call. CDR3 in amino acids: CASSIPGSNTYGYTF. CDR3 coding DNA: TGTGCCAGTAGTATACCCGGTTCGAACACCTATGGCTACACCTTC.